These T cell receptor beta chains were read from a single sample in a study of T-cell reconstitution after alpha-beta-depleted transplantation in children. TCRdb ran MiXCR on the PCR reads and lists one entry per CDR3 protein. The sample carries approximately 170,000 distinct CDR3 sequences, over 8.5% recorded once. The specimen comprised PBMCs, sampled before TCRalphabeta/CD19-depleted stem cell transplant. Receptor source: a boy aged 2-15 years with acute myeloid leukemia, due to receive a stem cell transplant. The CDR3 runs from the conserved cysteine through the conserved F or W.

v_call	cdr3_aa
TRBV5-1	CASSLLPRQGDSPLHF
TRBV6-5	CASSTDPRQYGYNEQFF
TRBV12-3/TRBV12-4	CASSLFEGTDGYTF
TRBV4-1	CASSSKGVGETQYF
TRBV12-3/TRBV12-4	CASSLGGGGETQYF
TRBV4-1	CASRKNVAEDTDTQYF
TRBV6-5	CASSYQGEAGEQYF
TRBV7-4	CASSQVWDGYTF
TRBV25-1	CASQTDRELETQYF
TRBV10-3	CAISEVADSYNEQFF
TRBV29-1	CSVGRPGGIYEQYF
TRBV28	CASSPSGGYTDTQYF
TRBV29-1	CSVHRAGANNEQFF
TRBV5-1	CASTLGGGTTDTQYF
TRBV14	CASSHAGSTEAFF
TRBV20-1	CSPPRRAGNTEAFF
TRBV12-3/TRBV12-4	CASSPWGYKGGNEQFF
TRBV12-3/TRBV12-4	CASSFPFNEQFF
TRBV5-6	CASSLWGAPEQYF
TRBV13	CASSLNSPLTDTQYF
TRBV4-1	CASSQGWGGTGELFF
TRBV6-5	CASSYSATGLYGYTF